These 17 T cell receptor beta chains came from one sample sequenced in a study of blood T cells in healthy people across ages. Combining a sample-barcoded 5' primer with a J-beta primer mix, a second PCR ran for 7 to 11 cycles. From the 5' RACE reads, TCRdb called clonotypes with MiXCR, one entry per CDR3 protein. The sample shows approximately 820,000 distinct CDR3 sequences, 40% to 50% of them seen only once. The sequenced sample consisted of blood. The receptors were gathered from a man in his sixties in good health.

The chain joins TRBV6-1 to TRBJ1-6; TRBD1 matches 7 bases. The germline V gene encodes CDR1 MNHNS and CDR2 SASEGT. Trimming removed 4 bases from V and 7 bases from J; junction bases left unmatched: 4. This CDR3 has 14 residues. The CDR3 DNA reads TGTGCCAGCAGTGTGACAGGGATGAATTCACCCCTCCACTTT. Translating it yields CASSVTGMNSPLHF.

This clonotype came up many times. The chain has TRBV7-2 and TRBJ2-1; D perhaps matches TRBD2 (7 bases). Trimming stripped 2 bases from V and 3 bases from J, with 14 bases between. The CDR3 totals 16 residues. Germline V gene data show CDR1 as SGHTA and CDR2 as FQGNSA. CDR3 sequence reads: CASSLRGGGLYNEQFF. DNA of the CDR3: TGTGCCAGCAGCTTAAGGGGGGGGGGGCTCTACAATGAGCAGTTCTTC.

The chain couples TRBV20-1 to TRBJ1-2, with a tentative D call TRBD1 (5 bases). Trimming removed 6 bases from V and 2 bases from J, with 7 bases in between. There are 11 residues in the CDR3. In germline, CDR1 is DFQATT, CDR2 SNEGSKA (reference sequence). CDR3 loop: CSARQNYGYTF. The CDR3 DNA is TGCAGTGCCCGACAGAACTATGGCTACACCTTC.

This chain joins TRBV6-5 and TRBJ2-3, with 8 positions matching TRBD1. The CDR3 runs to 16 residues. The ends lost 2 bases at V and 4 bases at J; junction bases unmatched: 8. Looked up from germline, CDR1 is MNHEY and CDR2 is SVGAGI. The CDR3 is CASSYGPGQVSDTQYF. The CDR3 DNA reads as TGTGCCAGCAGTTACGGGCCGGGACAGGTCTCAGATACGCAGTATTTT.

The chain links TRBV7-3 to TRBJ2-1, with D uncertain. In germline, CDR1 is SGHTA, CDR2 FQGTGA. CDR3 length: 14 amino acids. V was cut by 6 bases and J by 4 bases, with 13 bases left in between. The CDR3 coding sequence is TGTGCCAGCAGTCCGACGGTTTGGTACAATGAGCAGTTCTTC. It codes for CASSPTVWYNEQFF.

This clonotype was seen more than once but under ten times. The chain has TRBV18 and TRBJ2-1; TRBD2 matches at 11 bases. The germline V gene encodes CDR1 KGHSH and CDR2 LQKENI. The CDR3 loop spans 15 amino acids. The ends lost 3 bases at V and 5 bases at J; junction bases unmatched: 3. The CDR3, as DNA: TGTGCCAGCTCACCGCTAGCGGGGGGCGACAATGAGCAGTTCTTC. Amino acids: CASSPLAGGDNEQFF. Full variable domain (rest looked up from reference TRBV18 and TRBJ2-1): NAGVMQNPRHLVRRRGQEARLRCSPMKGHSHVYWYRQLPEEGLKFMVYLQKENIIDESGMPKERFSAEFPKEGPSILRIQQVVRGDSAAYFCASSPLAGGDNEQFFGPGTRLTVL.

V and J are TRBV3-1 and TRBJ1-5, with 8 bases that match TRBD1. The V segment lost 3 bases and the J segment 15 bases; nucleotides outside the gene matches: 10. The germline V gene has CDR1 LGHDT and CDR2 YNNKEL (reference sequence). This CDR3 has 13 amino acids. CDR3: CASSHGADRAMHF. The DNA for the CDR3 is TGTGCCAGCAGCCACGGGGCGGACAGGGCCATGCATTTT.

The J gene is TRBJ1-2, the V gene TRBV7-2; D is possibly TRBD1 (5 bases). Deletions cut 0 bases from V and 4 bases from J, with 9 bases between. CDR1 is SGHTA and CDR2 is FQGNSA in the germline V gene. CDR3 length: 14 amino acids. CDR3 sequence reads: CASSLAGLSYGYTF. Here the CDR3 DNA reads TGTGCCAGCAGCTTAGCGGGACTGTCCTATGGCTACACCTTC.

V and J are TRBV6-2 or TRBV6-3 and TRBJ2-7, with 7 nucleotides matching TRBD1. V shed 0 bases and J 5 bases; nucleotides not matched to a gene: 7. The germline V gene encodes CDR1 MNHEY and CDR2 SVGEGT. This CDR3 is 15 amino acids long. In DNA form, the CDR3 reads TGTGCCAGCAGTTACTCGGACAGGAGTGCCGACGAGCAGTACTTC. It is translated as CASSYSDRSADEQYF.

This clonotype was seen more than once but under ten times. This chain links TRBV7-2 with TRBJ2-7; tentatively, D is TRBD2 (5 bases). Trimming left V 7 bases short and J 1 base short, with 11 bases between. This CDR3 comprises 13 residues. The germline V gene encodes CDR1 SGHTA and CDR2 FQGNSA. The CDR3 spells CASTTLGSYEQYF. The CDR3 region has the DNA TGTGCCAGCACCACACTAGGTTCCTACGAGCAGTACTTC.

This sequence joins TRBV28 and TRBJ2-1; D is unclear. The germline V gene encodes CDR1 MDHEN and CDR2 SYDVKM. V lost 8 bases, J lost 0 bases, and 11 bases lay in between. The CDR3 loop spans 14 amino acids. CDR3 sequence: CASATLSSYNEQFF. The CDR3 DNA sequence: TGTGCCAGCGCGACCCTGAGCTCCTACAATGAGCAGTTCTTC.

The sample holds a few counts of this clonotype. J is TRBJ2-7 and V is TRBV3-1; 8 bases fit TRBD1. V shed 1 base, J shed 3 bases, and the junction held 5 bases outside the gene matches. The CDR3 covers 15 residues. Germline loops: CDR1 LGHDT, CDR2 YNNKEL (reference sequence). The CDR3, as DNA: TGTGCCAGCAGCCAAGCCGACAGGGGAATCTACGAGCAGTACTTC. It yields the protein CASSQADRGIYEQYF.

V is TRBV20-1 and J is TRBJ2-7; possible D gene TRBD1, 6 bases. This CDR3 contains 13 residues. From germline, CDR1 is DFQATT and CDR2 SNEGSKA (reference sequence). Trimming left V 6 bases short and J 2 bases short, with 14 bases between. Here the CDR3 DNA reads TGCAGTGCGCGGACAGCTAATACCTACGAGCAGTACTTC. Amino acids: CSARTANTYEQYF.

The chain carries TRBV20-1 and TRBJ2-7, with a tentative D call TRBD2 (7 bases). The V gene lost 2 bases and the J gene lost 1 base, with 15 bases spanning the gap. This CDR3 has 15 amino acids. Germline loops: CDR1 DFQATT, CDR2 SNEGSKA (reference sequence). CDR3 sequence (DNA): TGCAGTGCTAGAAGGGGGGGAGGGGATTCCTACGAGCAGTACTTC. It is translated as CSARRGGGDSYEQYF.

CDR3: CASRRGTPAPNEKLFF. For the CDR3, the DNA is TGTGCCAGCAGGAGGGGGACACCTGCCCCCAATGAAAAACTGTTTTTT. The V and J genes are TRBV4-2 and TRBJ1-4; D perhaps matches TRBD1 (6 bases). Trimming stripped 6 bases from V and 5 bases from J, with 19 bases between. The germline V gene encodes CDR1 LGHNA and CDR2 YNFKEQ. The CDR3 is made up of 16 amino acids.

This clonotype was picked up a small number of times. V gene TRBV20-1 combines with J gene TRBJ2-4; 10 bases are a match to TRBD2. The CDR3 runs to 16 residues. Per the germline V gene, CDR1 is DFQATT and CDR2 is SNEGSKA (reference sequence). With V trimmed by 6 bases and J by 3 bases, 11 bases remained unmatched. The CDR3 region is CSAVISGGQGKNIQYF. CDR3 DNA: TGCAGTGCGGTCATTAGCGGGGGGCAGGGCAAAAACATTCAGTACTTC.

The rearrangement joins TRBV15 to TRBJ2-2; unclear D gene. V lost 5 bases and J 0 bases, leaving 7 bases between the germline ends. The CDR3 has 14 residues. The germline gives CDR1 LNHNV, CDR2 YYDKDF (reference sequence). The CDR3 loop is CATSGRSNTGELFF. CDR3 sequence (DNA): TGTGCCACCAGCGGCAGATCGAACACCGGGGAGCTGTTTTTT.